A selection of T cell receptor beta chains follows, all from one sample in a study of cytomegalovirus exposure and HLA in healthy donors. The table came from immunoSEQ multiplex PCR; TCRdb's copy has only in-frame clones and leaves some out. This sample yields tens of thousands of clones, of which approximately 86% are seen a single time; approximately 8% belongs to the top ten. The sample comprised PBMCs. The receptor source for this set is a woman between 40 and 50 years old in good health and CMV-seropositive. The CDR3 runs from the conserved cysteine through the conserved F or W. A D gene is named only where the DNA matches it firmly. Where a row states a size, it is once, few, many or the class of an expanded clone; other rows omit it.

v_gene	abundance	j_gene	d_gene	CDR3aa	CDR3nt
TRBV7-2	.	TRBJ1-3	.	CASSTPVSGNTIYF	TGTGCCAGCAGCACCCCGGTCTCTGGAAACACCATATATTTT
TRBV11-2	.	TRBJ2-3	TRBD2	CASSLGSLAGPTDTQYF	TGTGCCAGCAGCTTAGGTTCGCTAGCGGGACCCACAGATACGCAGTATTTT
TRBV16	once	TRBJ2-1	.	CASGPYNEQFF	TGTGCCAGCGGGCCATACAATGAGCAGTTCTTC
TRBV5-5	.	TRBJ2-7	.	CASSLGISYEQYF	TGTGCCAGCAGCTTGGGCATTTCCTACGAGCAGTACTTC
TRBV7-3	.	TRBJ2-6	TRBD1	CASSRPGQGLSGANVLTF	TGTGCCAGCAGCCGTCCGGGACAGGGGCTCTCTGGGGCCAACGTCCTGACTTTC
TRBV29-1	.	TRBJ2-1	.	CSGLGTLSYNEQFF	TGCAGCGGTCTCGGGACTTTATCCTACAATGAGCAGTTCTTC
TRBV28	few	TRBJ1-1	.	CASSFPPGRTGRTEAFF	TGTGCCAGCAGTTTCCCACCGGGAAGAACAGGGCGGACTGAAGCTTTCTTT
TRBV19	.	TRBJ1-4	.	CASSGPRGHSNEKLFF	TGTGCCAGTAGTGGACCCAGGGGCCACTCTAATGAAAAACTGTTTTTT
TRBV5-6	.	TRBJ1-2	TRBD1	CASSFGTVTYGYTF	TGTGCCAGCAGCTTCGGGACAGTAACCTATGGCTACACCTTC
TRBV10-1	.	TRBJ2-1	.	CASSEPEVRGYNEQFF	TGCGCCAGCAGTGAGCCTGAAGTTAGGGGTTACAATGAGCAGTTCTTC
TRBV19	.	TRBJ1-3	.	CASSIEHRISGNTIYF	TGTGCCAGTAGTATTGAGCACAGGATCTCTGGAAACACCATATATTTT
TRBV29-1	once	TRBJ2-1	TRBD1	CSVEGTGYEQFF	TGCAGCGTTGAAGGGACAGGGTATGAGCAGTTCTTC
TRBV6-1	.	TRBJ1-5	.	CASSPSRGSNQPQHF	TGTGCCAGCAGTCCGAGCAGGGGAAGCAATCAGCCCCAGCATTTT
TRBV9	.	TRBJ2-7	.	CASSSYGSSYEQYF	TGTGCCAGCAGCTCTTACGGGAGTTCCTACGAGCAGTACTTC
TRBV29-1	.	TRBJ2-1	TRBD1	CSVATGGVEQFF	TGCAGCGTTGCAACAGGGGGCGTTGAGCAGTTCTTC
TRBV6-6	.	TRBJ2-7	TRBD1	CASSSPGGSYEQYF	TGTGCCAGCAGCTCTCCAGGGGGTTCCTACGAGCAGTACTTC
TRBV15	.	TRBJ2-3	TRBD2	CATSIGPHGGLDTDTQYF	TGTGCCACCAGCATAGGACCCCATGGGGGACTAGACACAGATACGCAGTATTTT
TRBV9	.	TRBJ2-3	.	CASSAGGGQNTDTQYF	TGTGCCAGCAGCGCAGGAGGGGGACAGAACACAGATACGCAGTATTTT
TRBV18	.	TRBJ2-2	TRBD1	CASSQDRGNTGELFF	TGTGCCAGCTCACAAGACAGGGGCAACACCGGGGAGCTGTTTTTT
TRBV13	.	TRBJ2-7	TRBD2	CASSLGREPDYEQYF	TGTGCCAGCAGCTTAGGGCGGGAGCCTGATTACGAGCAGTACTTC
TRBV7-2	.	TRBJ1-5	.	CASSQGGLNQPQHF	TGTGCCAGCAGCCAGGGCGGTCTCAATCAGCCCCAGCATTTT
TRBV14	.	TRBJ2-5	TRBD1	CASSSTGVFQGTQYF	TGTGCCAGCAGCTCAACAGGGGTCTTCCAAGGGACCCAGTACTTC
TRBV4-1	.	TRBJ1-3	.	CASSLYLEKVNTIYF	TGCGCCAGCAGCCTCTACCTGGAGAAAGTAAACACCATATATTTT
TRBV28	.	TRBJ2-5	.	CASSFGSRSTQYF	TGTGCCAGCAGTTTTGGCTCGCGGTCCACCCAGTACTTC
TRBV29-1	.	TRBJ2-2	TRBD2	CSVKGGTSGHTGELFF	TGCAGCGTTAAGGGGGGGACTAGCGGGCACACCGGGGAGCTGTTTTTT
TRBV4-1	.	TRBJ1-5	.	CASSQDMRQGQQPQHF	TGCGCCAGCAGCCAAGATATGAGGCAGGGCCAGCAGCCCCAGCATTTT
TRBV6-1	once	TRBJ2-3	.	CASSEQGDTQYF	TGTGCCAGCAGTGAACAGGGAGATACGCAGTATTTT
TRBV5-1	.	TRBJ2-2	TRBD2	CASSKGALAGVTGELFF	TGCGCCAGCAGCAAAGGGGCCTTAGCGGGAGTAACCGGGGAGCTGTTTTTT
TRBV19	.	TRBJ2-7	.	CASRPRQSSYEQYF	TGTGCCAGTAGACCCCGACAGAGCTCCTACGAGCAGTACTTC
TRBV7-2	.	TRBJ1-5	.	CASSLEGRVVNQPQHF	TGTGCCAGCAGCTTAGAAGGGAGGGTAGTCAATCAGCCCCAGCATTTT
TRBV5-5	.	TRBJ2-7	TRBD2	CASSTPGAVPGGIEQYF	TGTGCCAGCAGCACCCCGGGCGCAGTTCCGGGGGGAATCGAGCAGTACTTC
TRBV4-1	.	TRBJ1-4	.	CASSQPQGTNEKLFF	TGCGCCAGCAGCCAACCACAGGGAACTAATGAAAAACTGTTTTTT
TRBV10-3	.	TRBJ2-5	.	CATGVQEEETQYF	TGTGCCACCGGGGTACAAGAGGAAGAGACCCAGTACTTC
TRBV19	.	TRBJ1-1	TRBD1	CASKGRQGENEAFF	TGTGCCAGTAAGGGGAGACAGGGAGAAAATGAAGCTTTCTTT
TRBV5-4	.	TRBJ2-4	TRBD1	CASSLTGENIQYF	TGTGCCAGCAGCTTGACAGGGGAAAACATTCAGTACTTC
TRBV30	.	TRBJ1-3	.	CACPPEASGNTIYF	TGTGCCTGCCCCCCTGAGGCCTCTGGAAACACCATATATTTT
TRBV11-2	.	TRBJ2-2	.	CASSLRRGSPGQDTGELFF	TGTGCCAGCAGCTTACGGAGGGGCAGTCCCGGGCAGGACACCGGGGAGCTGTTTTTT
TRBV7-9	.	TRBJ1-2	.	CASRPQGIGGYTF	TGTGCCAGCAGGCCACAGGGAATAGGTGGCTACACCTTC
TRBV11-1	.	TRBJ2-7	.	CASSGHRVDEQYF	TGTGCCAGCAGCGGACACAGGGTTGACGAGCAGTACTTC
TRBV25-1	.	TRBJ1-1	.	CASGGEWGTEAFF	TGTGCCAGCGGGGGGGAGTGGGGCACTGAAGCTTTCTTT
TRBV2	.	TRBJ1-5	TRBD1	CASRTGGTGQPQHF	TGTGCCAGCAGGACAGGGGGCACTGGTCAGCCCCAGCATTTT
TRBV5-1	.	TRBJ2-7	.	CASSLGQNSYEQYF	TGCGCCAGCAGCTTGGGACAGAACTCCTACGAGCAGTACTTC
TRBV7-8	few	TRBJ1-3	TRBD1	CASSLRDRALGNTIYF	TGTGCCAGCAGCTTACGGGACAGGGCATTAGGAAACACCATATATTTT
TRBV5-1	.	TRBJ1-2	TRBD1	CASSLNTGGNYGYTF	TGCGCCAGCAGCTTGAACACAGGGGGCAACTATGGCTACACCTTC
TRBV7-8	.	TRBJ1-5	.	CASSLLAGSNQPQHF	TGTGCCAGCAGCTTATTAGCAGGGAGCAATCAGCCCCAGCATTTT
TRBV7-2	.	TRBJ2-7	.	CASSLVAWEQYF	TGTGCCAGCAGCTTAGTAGCGTGGGAGCAGTACTTC
TRBV28	.	TRBJ2-1	.	CASSSHGLFDNEQFF	TGTGCCAGCAGTTCCCACGGACTCTTTGACAATGAGCAGTTCTTC
TRBV15	.	TRBJ2-1	.	CATSRSYSGRYDGFF	TGTGCCACCAGCAGATCTTATTCAGGGCGGTACGACGGGTTCTTC
TRBV5-1	.	TRBJ1-4	TRBD1	CASSALTGASNEKLFF	TGCGCCAGCAGCGCGCTAACAGGGGCGTCCAATGAAAAACTGTTTTTT
TRBV14	.	TRBJ1-2	.	CASSQAHWADRGYTF	TGTGCCAGCAGCCAGGCCCACTGGGCAGACCGTGGCTACACCTTC
TRBV7-2	.	TRBJ1-2	TRBD1	CASSSYRGEGGYTF	TGTGCCAGCAGCTCGTACAGGGGAGAGGGTGGCTACACCTTC
TRBV27	.	TRBJ1-3	.	CASSSRTSSSGNTIYF	TGTGCCAGCAGTTCCCGGACAAGTAGCTCTGGAAACACCATATATTTT
TRBV28	.	TRBJ1-5	.	CASSFLQGFEQGQPQHF	TGTGCCAGCAGTTTTCTACAGGGATTCGAGCAAGGTCAGCCCCAGCATTTT
TRBV7-9	.	TRBJ1-2	.	CSSSLQGGSSNYGYTF	TGTTCCAGCAGCTTACAGGGAGGTTCATCTAACTATGGCTACACCTTC
TRBV6-1	.	TRBJ2-7	.	CASSGLPAYEQYF	TGTGCCAGCAGTGGCCTACCCGCCTACGAGCAGTACTTC
TRBV12-5	.	TRBJ1-2	.	CASGLDISSYTF	TGTGCTAGTGGTTTGGACATCTCGAGCTACACCTTC
TRBV6-6	.	TRBJ1-4	TRBD1	CASSYETGGEKLFF	TGTGCCAGCAGTTACGAGACAGGGGGCGAAAAACTGTTTTTT
TRBV7-7	.	TRBJ2-7	.	CASSLRQDYEQYF	TGTGCTAGCAGCCTCCGACAGGATTACGAGCAGTACTTC
TRBV30	once	TRBJ2-7	.	CAWTALNPGLTYEQYF	TGTGCCTGGACTGCTCTAAACCCAGGGCTGACCTACGAGCAGTACTTC